This entry lists 22 T cell receptor beta chains sequenced from one sample in a study of STAT5B mutations in CD4+ large granular lymphocyte leukemia. Method: immunoSEQ multiplex PCR; TCRdb's copy keeps in-frame clones and lacks some. The table shows 30,000 or so clones, with over 70% occurring only once. The sequenced sample was CD4+ T cells from blood buffy coats. Source of these receptors: a human donor in good health.

The genes are TRBV28 and TRBJ2-2; TRBD2 aligns across 10 bases. Germline CDR1 is MDHEN and CDR2 is SYDVKM. V lost 6 bases to trimming and J lost 5 bases; unmatched junction nucleotides: 6. The CDR3 has 15 amino acids. This chain's CDR3 is CASRGPGLATGELFF. DNA of the CDR3: TGTGCCAGCAGGGGGCCGGGACTAGCGACCGGGGAGCTGTTTTTT. The full variable domain, its missing parts supplied by reference TRBV28 and TRBJ2-2, is DVKVTQSSRYLVKRTGEKVFLECVQDMDHENMFWYRQDPGLGLRLIYFSYDVKMKEKGDIPEGYSVSREKKERFSLILESASTNQTSMYLCASRGPGLATGELFFGEGSRLTVL.

The rearrangement joins TRBV5-1 to TRBJ2-1; 9 bases agree with TRBD2. The junction had 3 bases not matched to a gene; V was cut back by 0 bases and J by 5 bases. Germline CDR1 SGHRS, CDR2 YFSETQ. The CDR3 spans 15 residues. For the CDR3, the DNA is TGCGCCAGCAGCTTGGTAGCGGGGGCCCACAATGAGCAGTTCTTC. Translation gives CASSLVAGAHNEQFF. Using reference TRBV5-1 and TRBJ2-1 for the parts outside the CDR3, the full variable domain is KAGVTQTPRYLIKTRGQQVTLSCSPISGHRSVSWYQQTPGQGLQFLFEYFSETQRNKGNFPGRFSGRQFSNSRSEMNVSTLELGDSALYLCASSLVAGAHNEQFFGPGTRLTVL.

V gene TRBV9 combines with J gene TRBJ2-2; a possible D gene is TRBD2 (7 bases). The CDR3 contains 17 residues. Trimming pared 4 bases from V and 0 bases from J, leaving 16 bases between. From germline, CDR1 is SGDLS and CDR2 YYNGEE. CDR3 coding DNA: TGTGCCAGCAGCCTAGGGGGGGTAATTGCGAACACCGGGGAGCTGTTTTTT. It is translated as CASSLGGVIANTGELFF.

This chain uses TRBV6-5 with TRBJ2-3; D is undetermined. The CDR3 extends over 13 amino acids. With 8 bases removed from V and 0 bases from J, the gap between germline ends came to 9 bases. CDR1 and CDR2 (germline): MNHEY, SVGAGI. Here the CDR3 reads CASGSSSTDTQYF. As DNA, the CDR3 is TGTGCCAGCGGGTCCTCTAGCACAGATACGCAGTATTTT.

J is TRBJ2-5 and V is TRBV10-2, with 13 bases matching TRBD2. J was trimmed by 2 bases and V by 5 bases; bases with no gene match: 5. This CDR3 is 16 amino acids long. Germline values: CDR1 WSHSY, CDR2 SAAADI. CDR3 amino acids: CASSSGTSGAQETQYF. The CDR3 DNA sequence: TGCGCCAGCAGTTCTGGGACTAGCGGGGCACAAGAGACCCAGTACTTC.

The table lists this clone with a count of one. The V and J genes are TRBV29-1 and TRBJ2-3; a weak D match, TRBD1 (5 bases). V dropped 2 bases and J dropped 4 bases, with 10 bases sitting between them. The germline V gene encodes CDR1 SQVTM and CDR2 ANQGSEA. The CDR3 is 13 amino acids. In DNA, the CDR3 is TGCAGCGTTGAACTGACCAGGGCAGATACGCAGTATTTT. As protein: CSVELTRADTQYF.

This clone was observed a handful of times. The chain is built from TRBV27 and TRBJ2-1, with TRBD2 matching over 7 bases. The CDR3 is 16 residues long. Losses at the gene ends were 2 bases for V and 0 bases for J; bases not matched to a gene: 4. CDR1 is MNHEY, CDR2 SMNVEV, per germline (reference sequence). Written as DNA, the CDR3 is TGTGCCAGCAGTTTAAACACGGGGGGCTCCTACAATGAGCAGTTCTTC. Encoded protein: CASSLNTGGSYNEQFF.

Of note for this clone: Other DNA sequences in the same sample also yield this CDR3. The V call is TRBV11-2, the J call TRBJ2-7; D ambiguous. V lost 6 bases to trimming and J lost 1 base, with 4 bases between them. Germline loops: CDR1 SGHAT, CDR2 FQNNGV. This CDR3 is 11 amino acids long. The DNA for the CDR3 is TGTGCCAGCAGTAATTCCTACGAGCAGTACTTC. This translates into CASSNSYEQYF.

The chain employs TRBV13 and TRBJ2-1; D possibly uses TRBD1 or TRBD2 (6 bases each). This CDR3 spans 15 amino acids. CDR1 PRHDT and CDR2 FYEKMQ come from the germline V gene (reference sequence). Between the trimmed V and J ends, which lost 8 bases and 7 bases, there was a span of 21 bases. CDR3 DNA sequence: TGTGCCAGCTTGAGGAGGGGGTTAGCGCAGAATGAGCAGTTCTTC. This codes for CASLRRGLAQNEQFF.

The V gene is TRBV27, the J gene TRBJ1-6, with a weak D call TRBD1 (5 bases). Germline CDR1 is MNHEY and CDR2 is SMNVEV (reference sequence). This CDR3 is built from 15 residues. V was pared by 6 bases and J by 10 bases, with 19 bases between. The CDR3 spells CASRHEKGKPSPLHF. In DNA form, the CDR3 reads TGTGCCAGCAGACACGAGAAGGGGAAACCCTCACCCCTCCACTTT.

This clone has a handful of counts. The chain links TRBV18 to TRBJ2-7, with D uncertain. Trimming left V 2 bases short and J 3 bases short, with 8 bases between. Germline V gene data show CDR1 as KGHSH and CDR2 as LQKENI. The CDR3 contains 13 residues. In DNA, the CDR3 is TGTGCCAGCTCACCAGGGAACCACTACGAGCAGTACGTC. Residues: CASSPGNHYEQYV.

The chain recombines TRBV6-1 with TRBJ1-4, with 10 bases aligning to TRBD1. In germline, CDR1 is MNHNS, CDR2 SASEGT. With 1 base clipped from V and 6 bases from J, the junction kept 5 bases outside the gene matches. The CDR3 spans 16 residues. The CDR3 spells CASSEESGTGDEKLFF. Written as DNA, the CDR3 is TGTGCCAGCAGTGAAGAGTCCGGGACAGGGGATGAAAAACTGTTTTTT.

V gene TRBV5-6 combines with J gene TRBJ2-1; D might be TRBD2 (5 bases). The CDR3 contains 15 residues. V shed 5 bases and J shed 0 bases, with 12 bases lying between them. Germline V gives CDR1 SGHDT, CDR2 YYEEEE. The CDR3, as DNA: TGTGCCAGCAGTCCCCTGGGGAGCTCCTACAATGAGCAGTTCTTC. Amino acids: CASSPLGSSYNEQFF.

The chain joins TRBV11-2 to TRBJ2-5; a possible D gene is TRBD2 (7 bases). The V and J ends lost 5 bases and 2 bases respectively, with 27 bases between them. The CDR3 length is 19 residues. Looked up from germline, CDR1 is SGHAT and CDR2 is FQNNGV. CDR3 nucleotides: TGTGCCAGCAGCGCACCGAGGGGGATTTGGGGGAGGGAGCAAGAGACCCAGTACTTC. It codes for CASSAPRGIWGREQETQYF.

V is TRBV6-4 and J is TRBJ2-3; 12 bases line up with TRBD2. Germline V gene lookup returns CDR1 MRHNA and CDR2 SNTAGT. The CDR3 runs 16 residues. Unmatched junction bases numbered 6, after V lost 4 bases and J lost 4 bases. DNA of the CDR3: TGTGCCAGCAGTGCCGACCCTAGCGGGGGGGCAGATACGCAGTATTTT. It encodes CASSADPSGGADTQYF.

The chain couples TRBV27 to TRBJ1-2; no firm D call. CDR1 is MNHEY and CDR2 is SMNVEV in the germline V gene (reference sequence). V gave up 5 bases and J gave up 5 bases, with 12 bases separating them. The CDR3 is made up of 13 amino acids. The DNA of the CDR3 is TGTGCCAGCAGTCCGGATGGTTTTTATGGCTACACCTTC. Protein: CASSPDGFYGYTF.

The chain couples TRBV10-1 to TRBJ2-1; TRBD1 is a possible D gene (5 bases). The CDR3 is 15 amino acids. Germline V gives CDR1 WNHNN, CDR2 SYGVQD (reference sequence). With 0 bases removed from V and 2 bases from J, the gap between germline ends came to 8 bases. CDR3 coding DNA: TGCGCCAGCAGTGAGTCAGGGGTCCCCTACAATGAGCAGTTCTTC. Translation gives CASSESGVPYNEQFF.

The chain recombines TRBV5-6 with TRBJ2-3; D not certain. V lost 0 bases to trimming and J lost 2 bases, with 4 bases between them. The CDR3 contains 13 residues. Germline-derived CDR1 and CDR2 are SGHDT and YYEEEE. CDR3 protein: CASSLGYTDTQYF. The CDR3 region has the DNA TGTGCCAGCAGCTTGGGCTACACAGATACGCAGTATTTT.

This rearrangement joins TRBV7-8 to TRBJ1-1; 8 bases line up with TRBD1. The trim removed 1 base at V and 0 bases at J, leaving 4 bases unmatched. Germline-derived CDR1 and CDR2 are SGHVS and FQNEAQ. CDR3 length: 16 residues. The CDR3 sequence is CASSLGPGGLNTEAFF. The CDR3, as DNA: TGTGCCAGCAGCTTAGGCCCAGGGGGCCTGAACACTGAAGCTTTCTTT.

This clone was counted a few times. The V gene is TRBV30, the J gene TRBJ1-3; TRBD1 is a possible D gene (5 bases). This CDR3 comprises 15 residues. V gave up 0 bases and J gave up 3 bases, with 12 bases separating them. Germline CDR1 reads GTSNPN; CDR2 reads SVGIG (reference sequence). The CDR3 here is CAWSVGGLDGNTIYF. In nucleotides, the CDR3 is TGTGCCTGGAGTGTGGGGGGACTTGATGGAAACACCATATATTTT.

The rearrangement links TRBV6-5 to TRBJ2-7; TRBD1 matches 7 bases. Trimming took 4 bases from V and 2 from J; bases not matched to a gene: 5. This CDR3 is built from 14 residues. The germline V gene encodes CDR1 MNHEY and CDR2 SVGAGI. CDR3 bases: TGTGCCAGCAGTTCAGGGGACAGAACCTACGAGCAGTACTTC. Translated, it gives CASSSGDRTYEQYF.

V usage is TRBV18 and J usage is TRBJ2-7; 8 nucleotides align to TRBD1. Germline lookup yields CDR1 KGHSH and CDR2 LQKENI. Trimming took 6 bases from V and 6 from J; bases not matched to a gene: 10. This CDR3 contains 14 residues. CDR3 loop: CASSPRTGTPEQYF. In nucleotides, the CDR3 is TGTGCCAGCTCCCCCCGGACAGGGACCCCCGAGCAGTACTTC.